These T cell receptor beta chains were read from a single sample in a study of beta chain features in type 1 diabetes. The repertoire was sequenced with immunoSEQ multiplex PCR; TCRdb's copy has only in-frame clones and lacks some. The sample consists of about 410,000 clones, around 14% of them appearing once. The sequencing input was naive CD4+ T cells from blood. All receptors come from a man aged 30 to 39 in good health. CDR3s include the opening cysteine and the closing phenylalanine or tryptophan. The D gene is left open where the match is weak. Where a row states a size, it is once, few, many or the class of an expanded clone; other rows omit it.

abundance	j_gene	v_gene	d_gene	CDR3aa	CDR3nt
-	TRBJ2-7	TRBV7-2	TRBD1	CASSLVPGQGYSEQYF	TGTGCCAGCAGCTTAGTACCGGGACAGGGGTATTCCGAGCAGTACTTC
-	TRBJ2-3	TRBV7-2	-	CASSFSTDTQYF	TGTGCCAGCAGCTTTTCCACAGATACGCAGTATTTT
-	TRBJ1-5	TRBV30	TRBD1	CAWSQGQPNQPQHF	TGTGCCTGGAGCCAGGGACAGCCCAATCAGCCCCAGCATTTT
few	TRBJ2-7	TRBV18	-	CASSPKVSNEQYF	TGTGCCAGCTCACCAAAGGTTTCCAACGAGCAGTACTTC
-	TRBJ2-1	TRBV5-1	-	CASSSDWGEQFF	TGCGCCAGCAGCTCCGATTGGGGGGAGCAGTTCTTC
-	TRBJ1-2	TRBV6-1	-	CASSEVQNKGYGYTF	TGTGCCAGCAGTGAAGTACAGAACAAGGGATATGGCTACACCTTC
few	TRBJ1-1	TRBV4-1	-	CASSQYTEAFF	TGCGCCAGCAGCCAATACACTGAAGCTTTCTTT
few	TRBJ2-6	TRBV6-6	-	CASSRLIGSGANVLTF	TGTGCCAGCAGTCGATTAATAGGTTCCGGGGCCAACGTCCTGACTTTC
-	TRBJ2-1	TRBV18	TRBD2	CASSPGTSGRGDLYNEQFF	TGTGCCAGCTCACCAGGGACTAGCGGGAGAGGGGATCTCTACAATGAGCAGTTCTTC
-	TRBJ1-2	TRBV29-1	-	CSVGSGNGYTF	TGCAGCGTTGGATCGGGGAATGGCTACACCTTC
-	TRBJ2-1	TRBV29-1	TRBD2	CSVTTSGEYNEQFF	TGCAGCGTCACTACTAGCGGGGAATACAATGAGCAGTTCTTC
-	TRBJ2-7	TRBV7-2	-	CASSADRWNSYEQYF	TGTGCCAGCAGCGCCGACAGGTGGAACTCCTACGAGCAGTACTTC
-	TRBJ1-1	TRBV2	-	CASSEAGGNTEAFF	TGTGCCAGCAGTGAAGCTGGCGGGAACACTGAAGCTTTCTTT
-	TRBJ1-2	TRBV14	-	CASSQDRFRRSLSGYTF	TGTGCCAGCAGCCAAGATCGGTTCAGAAGGTCCCTTAGCGGCTACACCTTC
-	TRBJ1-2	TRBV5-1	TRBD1	CASSPGQGGNYGYTF	TGCGCCAGCAGCCCGGGACAGGGAGGGAACTATGGCTACACCTTC
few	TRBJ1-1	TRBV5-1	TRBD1	CAPEGARSTEAFF	TGCGCCCCAGAGGGGGCGAGGAGCACTGAAGCTTTCTTT
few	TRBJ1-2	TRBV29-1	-	CSVGTGWAYGYTF	TGCAGCGTTGGCACAGGTTGGGCCTATGGCTACACCTTC
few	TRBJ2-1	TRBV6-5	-	CASSSSANEQFF	TGTGCCAGCAGTTCTTCAGCCAATGAGCAGTTCTTC
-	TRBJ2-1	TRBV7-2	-	CASSLGTGGSYNEQFF	TGTGCCAGCAGCTTAGGAACCGGTGGGTCCTACAATGAGCAGTTCTTC
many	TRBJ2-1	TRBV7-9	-	CASSLPGGNEQFF	TGTGCCAGCAGCCTACCAGGGGGGAATGAGCAGTTCTTC
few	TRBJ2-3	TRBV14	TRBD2	CASRTSGGPDTQYF	TGTGCCAGCAGGACTAGCGGGGGACCAGATACGCAGTATTTT
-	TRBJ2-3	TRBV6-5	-	CASSPLGAGDTQYF	TGTGCCAGCAGCCCGCTGGGGGCGGGAGATACGCAGTATTTT
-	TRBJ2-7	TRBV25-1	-	CASSDLRSYEQYF	TGTGCCAGCAGTGATCTCCGCTCCTACGAGCAGTACTTC
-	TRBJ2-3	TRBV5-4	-	CASSLSAKSTDTQYF	TGTGCCAGCAGCTTGTCGGCCAAAAGCACAGATACGCAGTATTTT
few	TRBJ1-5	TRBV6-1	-	CASSPQYSNQPQHF	TGTGCCAGCAGTCCTCAGTATAGCAATCAGCCCCAGCATTTT
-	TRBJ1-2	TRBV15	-	CATSTELTNYGYTF	TGTGCCACCAGCACGGAACTAACTAACTATGGCTACACCTTC
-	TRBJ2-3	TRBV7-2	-	CASSLKDSQYF	TGTGCCAGCAGCTTAAAGGACAGCCAGTATTTT
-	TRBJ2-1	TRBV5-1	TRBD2	CASSLVRGRLNEQFF	TGCGCCAGCAGCTTGGTGCGCGGGAGGTTGAATGAGCAGTTCTTC
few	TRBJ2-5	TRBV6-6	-	CASRSRQGGQETQYF	TGTGCCAGCAGATCTAGACAGGGAGGGCAAGAGACCCAGTACTTC
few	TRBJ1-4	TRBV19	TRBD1	CASSMRGQGATNEKLFF	TGTGCCAGTAGTATGAGGGGACAGGGCGCAACTAATGAAAAACTGTTTTTT
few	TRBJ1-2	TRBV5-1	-	CASSFLAGSNGYTF	TGCGCCAGCAGCTTCTTGGCGGGGTCCAATGGCTACACCTTC
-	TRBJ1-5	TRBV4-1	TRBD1	CASSVGTGSNQPQHF	TGCGCCAGCAGTGTCGGGACAGGGAGCAATCAGCCCCAGCATTTT
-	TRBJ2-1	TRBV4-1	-	CASSQVGGRGYNEQFF	TGCGCCAGCAGCCAAGTTGGGGGTAGGGGCTACAATGAGCAGTTCTTC
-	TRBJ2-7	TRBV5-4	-	CASSFRYGTEQYF	TGTGCCAGCAGCTTCAGATATGGTACCGAGCAGTACTTC
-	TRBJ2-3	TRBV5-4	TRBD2	CASSLAFGGGTDTQYF	TGTGCCAGCAGCTTGGCCTTCGGGGGGGGCACAGATACGCAGTATTTT
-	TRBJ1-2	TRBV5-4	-	CASSPNGYGYTF	TGTGCCAGCAGCCCGAATGGCTATGGCTACACCTTC
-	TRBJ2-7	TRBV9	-	CASSVGQGSPRYEQYF	TGTGCCAGCAGCGTAGGCCAGGGGTCCCCTCGTTACGAGCAGTACTTC
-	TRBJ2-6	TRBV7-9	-	CASSHTRPGSGANVLTF	TGTGCCAGCAGCCATACCCGGCCGGGGTCTGGGGCCAACGTCCTGACTTTC
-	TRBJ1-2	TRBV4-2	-	CASSQDSGTYGYTF	TGTGCCAGCAGCCAAGATTCGGGGACCTATGGCTACACCTTC
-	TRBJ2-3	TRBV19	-	CASSIGEPPKDTQYF	TGTGCCAGTAGTATAGGCGAACCCCCGAAAGATACGCAGTATTTT
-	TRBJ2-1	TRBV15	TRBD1	CATSRRQGIEQFF	TGTGCCACCAGCAGGCGACAGGGAATTGAGCAGTTCTTC
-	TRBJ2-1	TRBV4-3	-	CASSQDFRTEQFF	TGCGCCAGCAGCCAAGATTTTCGTACTGAGCAGTTCTTC
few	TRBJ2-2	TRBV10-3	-	CAISLFLGANTGELFF	TGTGCCATCAGTCTTTTCTTGGGAGCGAACACCGGGGAGCTGTTTTTT
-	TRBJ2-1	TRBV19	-	CASSIGALGNEQFF	TGTGCCAGTAGTATAGGGGCTCTGGGCAATGAGCAGTTCTTC